The clone carrying this T cell receptor (beta chain) has a count of ten or more. Germline CDR1 and CDR2: WNHNN and SYGVQD (reference sequence). The CDR3 spans 17 residues. With 6 bases clipped from V and 0 bases from J, the junction kept 7 bases outside the gene matches. MiXCR was run by TCRdb on the RT-PCR reads, yielding one entry per CDR3 protein. The sample records hundreds of thousands of distinct CDR3 sequences, 14% being singletons. This rearrangement joins TRBV10-1 to TRBJ2-6, with TRBD1 identical over 8 bases. Sequenced: memory CD4+ T cells from blood. This TCR was recovered from a female donor in good health, serving as a healthy control. DNA of the CDR3: TGCGCCAGCAGATGGGACAGGCGAAACTCTGGGGCCAACGTCCTGACTTTC. Its translation: CASRWDRRNSGANVLTF.